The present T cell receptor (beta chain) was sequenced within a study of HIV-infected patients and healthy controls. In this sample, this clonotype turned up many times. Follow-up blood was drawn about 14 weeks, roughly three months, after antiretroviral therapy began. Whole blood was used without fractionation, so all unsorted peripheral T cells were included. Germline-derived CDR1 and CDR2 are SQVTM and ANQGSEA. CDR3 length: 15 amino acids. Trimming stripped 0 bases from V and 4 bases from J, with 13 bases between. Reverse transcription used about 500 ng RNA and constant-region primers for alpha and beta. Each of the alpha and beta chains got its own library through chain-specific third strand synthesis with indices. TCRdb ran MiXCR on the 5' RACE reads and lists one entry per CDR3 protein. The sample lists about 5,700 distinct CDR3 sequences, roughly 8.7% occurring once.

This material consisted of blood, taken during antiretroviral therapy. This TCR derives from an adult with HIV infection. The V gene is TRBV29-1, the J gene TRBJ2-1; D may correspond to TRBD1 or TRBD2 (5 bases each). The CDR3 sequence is CSVEDGGYGYNEQFF. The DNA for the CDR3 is TGCAGCGTTGAAGATGGGGGTTATGGGTACAATGAGCAGTTCTTC.